This note documents a single T cell receptor (beta chain) sequence. Its antigen remains unidentified. These data belong to a study of T cell responses to AZD1222 COVID-19 vaccine. Whole-study findings and limits: The span of vaccine-associated CD4 TCRs extended across spike, with dominance at 160-218 and 743-854. Just a handful of people given AZD1222 tested seropositive at baseline. Repertoires were obtained only post-peak T cell response. Mostly white British, mostly female donors; authors suggested clonal diversity may be underestimated.

TCRdb keeps only in-frame clones here, not all; method: immunoSEQ multiplex PCR. Among roughly 170,000 clones listed, 75% to 90% were seen once. The CDR3 loop spans 16 amino acids. The germline V gene has CDR1 MDHEN and CDR2 SYDVKM. The V end was cut by 1 base, the J end by 4 bases, with 16 bases between. The receptor was isolated from an adult in good health. The sample in question was peripheral blood, obtained on day 0 of AZD1222 vaccination. This rearrangement joins TRBV28 to TRBJ1-2; a weak D match, TRBD1 (5 bases). This chain's CDR3 is CASSLLATGDSYGYTF. The CDR3 DNA is TGTGCCAGCAGTTTATTGGCCACAGGAGATAGCTATGGCTACACCTTC.